These 18 T cell receptor beta chains came from one sample sequenced in a study of cytomegalovirus exposure and HLA in healthy donors. A multiplex PCR was run with 60 Vbeta primers and 13 Jbeta primers. Profiling relied on immunoSEQ multiplex PCR, and the TCRdb table lists in-frame clones only, not all of them. The table includes 150,000 to 200,000 clones, roughly 84% detected once. Material for sequencing was PBMCs. Source of these receptors: a woman younger than 35 in good health and CMV-seronegative.

The chain employs TRBV29-1 and TRBJ2-7; 8 bases are a match to TRBD2. Unmatched junction bases numbered 7, after V lost 1 base and J lost 2 bases. The length of the CDR3 is 15 residues. Germline V gene lookup returns CDR1 SQVTM and CDR2 ANQGSEA. This CDR3 is CSVEGIRGGTYEQYF. The DNA for the CDR3 is TGCAGCGTTGAAGGTATACGGGGGGGGACCTACGAGCAGTACTTC.

The chain couples TRBV19 to TRBJ1-1; 9 bases align to TRBD1. Germline assignment: CDR1 LNHDA and CDR2 SQIVND (reference sequence). The J segment lost 1 base and the V segment lost 5 bases, leaving 5 bases of the junction unmatched. There are 15 residues in the CDR3. CDR3 coding DNA: TGTGCCAGTAGTGTACAGGGGGCGGGGAACACTGAAGCTTTCTTT. Amino acids: CASSVQGAGNTEAFF. Based on the CDR3 plus reference TRBV19 and TRBJ1-1, the full variable domain is DGGITQSPKYLFRKEGQNVTLSCEQNLNHDAMYWYRQDPGQGLRLIYYSQIVNDFQKGDIAEGYSVSREKKESFPLTVTSAQKNPTAFYLCASSVQGAGNTEAFFGQGTRLTVV.

The chain has TRBV21-1 and TRBJ2-1; the D call TRBD2 from the table was never checked on the DNA. TRBV21-1 constitutes a pseudogene. The CDR3 extends over 21 amino acids. Here the CDR3 reads CASSKESPSQLVWAAYNEQFF. DNA of the CDR3: TGTGCCAGCAGCAAAGAATCCCCTAGCCAGCTCGTGTGGGCGGCCTACAATGAGCAGTTCTTC.

The chain has TRBV29-1 and TRBJ1-1, with a possible D match to TRBD1 (5 bases). The ends were cut back, 6 bases at V and 0 bases at J, with 8 bases in the middle. Germline CDR1 is SQVTM and CDR2 is ANQGSEA. The CDR3 loop spans 12 amino acids. The CDR3 sequence: CSVKGMNTEAFF. CDR3 nucleotide sequence: TGCAGCGTCAAGGGGATGAACACTGAAGCTTTCTTT.

The chain links TRBV6-1 to TRBJ1-4, with 7 bases aligning to TRBD1. CDR3 size: 15 residues. V trimming: 4 bases; J trimming: 0 bases; junction bases outside the gene matches: 2. In germline, CDR1 is MNHNS, CDR2 SASEGT. The CDR3 here is CASSAGGATNEKLFF. The CDR3 coding sequence is TGTGCCAGCAGTGCAGGGGGTGCAACTAATGAAAAACTGTTTTTT.

The table lists this clone with a few counts. The rearrangement links TRBV29-1 to TRBJ1-6; TRBD1 matches 8 bases. The CDR3 length is 13 residues. Per germline, CDR1 SQVTM and CDR2 ANQGSEA. V dropped 1 base and J dropped 7; count of bases not matched to a gene: 0. CDR3 sequence (DNA): TGCAGCGTTGAAGGGACAGGGAATTCACCCCTCCACTTT. Residues: CSVEGTGNSPLHF.

The genes are TRBV7-2 and TRBJ1-5, with TRBD1 matching 7 bases. This CDR3 has 14 residues. With 8 bases clipped from V and 2 bases from J, the junction kept 6 bases outside the gene matches. The germline V gene encodes CDR1 SGHTA and CDR2 FQGNSA. The CDR3 protein is CASAQGNGNQPQHF. CDR3 in DNA: TGTGCCAGCGCACAGGGGAACGGCAATCAGCCCCAGCATTTT.

The gene calls are TRBV29-1 and TRBJ2-7, with 12 bases matching TRBD1. V dropped 7 bases and J dropped 0; count of bases not matched to a gene: 4. The CDR3 covers 14 residues. Germline V gives CDR1 SQVTM, CDR2 ANQGSEA. The CDR3 DNA reads as TGCAGCGCCCGGGACAGGGGGCACTCCTACGAGCAGTACTTC. Protein: CSARDRGHSYEQYF.

The chain uses TRBV7-7 and TRBJ2-2; D gene ambiguous. The length of the CDR3 is 12 residues. V lost 10 bases, J lost 1 base, and 7 bases lay in between. The germline V gene has CDR1 SSHAT and CDR2 FNYEAQ (reference sequence). CDR3 residues: CATLGNTGELFF. CDR3 sequence (DNA): TGTGCCACCCTAGGGAACACCGGGGAGCTGTTTTTT. Based on the CDR3 plus reference TRBV7-7 and TRBJ2-2, the full variable domain is GAGVSQSPRYKVTKRGQDVTLRCDPISSHATLYWYQQALGQGPEFLTYFNYEAQPDKSGLPSDRFSAERPEGSISTLTIQRTEQRDSAMYRCATLGNTGELFFGEGSRLTVL.

The chain has TRBV6-5 and TRBJ1-1; D is ambiguous. This CDR3 region has 14 residues. Per the germline V gene, CDR1 is MNHEY and CDR2 is SVGAGI. V dropped 2 bases and J dropped 5 bases, with 12 bases sitting between them. This CDR3 is CASSYDPVGTEAFF. In nucleotides, the CDR3 is TGTGCCAGCAGTTACGATCCTGTCGGGACTGAAGCTTTCTTT.

CDR3 in amino acids: CASSIQSTGSTEAFF. The CDR3 DNA follows: TGTGCCAGCTCAATACAGAGTACAGGGTCCACTGAAGCTTTCTTT. This sequence joins TRBV18 and TRBJ1-1, with D possibly being TRBD1 (6 bases). This CDR3 region has 15 residues. Germline CDR1 reads KGHSH; CDR2 reads LQKENI. Trimming took 5 bases from V and 4 from J, leaving 17 bases between them.

The gene calls are TRBV6-1 and TRBJ1-1, with 7 positions matching TRBD1. CDR3 length equals 14 residues. After removal of 2 bases from V and 3 bases from J, the junction contained 3 bases not matched to a gene. Per the germline V gene, CDR1 is MNHNS and CDR2 is SASEGT. CDR3: CASSEHQGDTEAFF. In DNA form, the CDR3 reads TGTGCCAGCAGTGAACACCAGGGGGACACTGAAGCTTTCTTT.

The CDR3 DNA sequence: TGTGCCAGCAGCTTAAGAGCTAGCTCCTACAATGAGCAGTTCTTC. It translates to CASSLRASSYNEQFF. The chain combines TRBV7-8 with TRBJ2-1; the D is unclear. The CDR3 runs to 15 residues. Trimming pared 2 bases from V and 0 bases from J, leaving 8 bases between. Germline V gene data show CDR1 as SGHVS and CDR2 as FQNEAQ. Using reference TRBV7-8 and TRBJ2-1 for the parts outside the CDR3, the full variable domain is GAGVSQSPRYKVAKRGQDVALRCDPISGHVSLFWYQQALGQGPEFLTYFQNEAQLDKSGLPSDRFFAERPEGSVSTLKIQRTQQEDSAVYLCASSLRASSYNEQFFGPGTRLTVL.

J is TRBJ1-3 and V is TRBV5-1; TRBD1 matches 7 bases. The CDR3 spans 16 residues. Per the germline V gene, CDR1 is SGHRS and CDR2 is YFSETQ. Trimming removed 7 bases from V and 0 bases from J; junction bases left unmatched: 10. The CDR3 protein is CASCDTGTASGNTIYF. The CDR3 DNA reads TGCGCCAGCTGTGATACCGGGACAGCCTCTGGAAACACCATATATTTT. The full variable domain, completed using reference TRBV5-1 and TRBJ1-3, is KAGVTQTPRYLIKTRGQQVTLSCSPISGHRSVSWYQQTPGQGLQFLFEYFSETQRNKGNFPGRFSGRQFSNSRSEMNVSTLELGDSALYLCASCDTGTASGNTIYFGEGSWLTVV.

The chain is built from TRBV7-9 and TRBJ1-3; TRBD1 is a possible D gene (6 bases). V lost 2 bases to trimming and J lost 0 bases, with 11 bases between them. Germline loops: CDR1 SEHNR, CDR2 FQNEAQ (reference sequence). The CDR3 runs to 16 residues. The CDR3 sequence is CASSLPRQVSGNTIYF. The DNA of the CDR3 is TGTGCCAGCAGCTTACCCAGACAGGTCTCTGGAAACACCATATATTTT.

The chain combines TRBV7-9 with TRBJ1-2, with D unclear. V lost 6 bases to trimming and J lost 4 bases, with 6 bases between them. Germline V CDR1 and CDR2: SEHNR, FQNEAQ (reference sequence). The CDR3 has 11 residues. The CDR3: CASSYSYGYTF. CDR3 DNA sequence: TGTGCCAGCAGTTATAGCTATGGCTACACCTTC.

The genes are TRBV19 and TRBJ1-2; D uncertain. Trimming removed 5 bases from V and 1 base from J, with 11 bases in between. CDR3 length equals 14 residues. The germline V gene encodes CDR1 LNHDA and CDR2 SQIVND (reference sequence). In nucleotides, the CDR3 is TGTGCCAGTAGTCGGGTGATGGGTAACTATGGCTACACCTTC. Its protein is CASSRVMGNYGYTF.

As for this clone: Other DNA sequences in this sample translate to the same CDR3. The CDR3 loop reads CASSARGTVNTEAFF. CDR3 nucleotides: TGTGCCAGCAGCGCTAGGGGGACAGTGAACACTGAAGCTTTCTTT. The chain is built from TRBV9 and TRBJ1-1; 7 bases fit TRBD1. Germline V CDR1 and CDR2: SGDLS, YYNGEE. This CDR3 contains 15 residues. Trimming removed 3 bases from V and 0 bases from J; junction bases left unmatched: 5.